A single sample is the source of the 31 T cell receptor beta chains below, sequenced in a study of shared clonotypes between healthy human individuals. Naive CD8 cells comprised CD45RO-negative, CCR7-positively selected cells, excluding terminally differentiated effector memory CD45RA+ cells. Using immunoSEQ multiplex PCR, the repertoire was profiled, and TCRdb retains in-frame clones only, with some absent. Here the sample spans 550,000 to 600,000 clones, nearly 98% being singletons. What was sequenced was naive CD8+ T cells sorted from blood. Receptor source: a man aged 25-40 years in good health.

The chain joins TRBV19 to TRBJ2-7; 9 bases agree with TRBD1. CDR3 length equals 16 residues. The V gene end was trimmed by 5 bases and the J gene end by 4 bases; junction bases not matched to a gene: 12. The germline V gene encodes CDR1 LNHDA and CDR2 SQIVND (reference sequence). The DNA for the CDR3 is TGTGCCAGTAGTCCCCAACAGGGGGCTCTGGATTACGAGCAGTACTTC. Amino acids: CASSPQQGALDYEQYF.

The rearrangement links TRBV28 to TRBJ2-7; 8 nucleotides agree with TRBD1. Trimming cost V 9 bases and J 5 bases; bases outside gene matches: 6. This CDR3 is 12 amino acids long. CDR1 and CDR2 (germline): MDHEN, SYDVKM. The CDR3 region is CASDRGENEQYF. The CDR3 DNA is TGTGCCAGTGACAGGGGCGAGAACGAGCAGTACTTC. Together with reference TRBV28 and TRBJ2-7, the CDR3 gives the full variable domain: DVKVTQSSRYLVKRTGEKVFLECVQDMDHENMFWYRQDPGLGLRLIYFSYDVKMKEKGDIPEGYSVSREKKERFSLILESASTNQTSMYLCASDRGENEQYFGPGTRLTVT.

The rearrangement links TRBV5-1 to TRBJ1-1; tentatively, D is TRBD1 (5 bases). In germline, CDR1 is SGHRS, CDR2 YFSETQ. V was pared by 1 base and J by 11 bases, with 12 bases between. The CDR3 is 12 residues long. In nucleotides, the CDR3 is TGCGCCAGCAGCTTGTCGGGGACTTCGGCTTTCTTT. This sequence encodes CASSLSGTSAFF. The complete variable domain, with remaining parts taken from reference TRBV5-1 and TRBJ1-1, reads KAGVTQTPRYLIKTRGQQVTLSCSPISGHRSVSWYQQTPGQGLQFLFEYFSETQRNKGNFPGRFSGRQFSNSRSEMNVSTLELGDSALYLCASSLSGTSAFFGQGTRLTVV.

Remarks on this clone: Distinct nucleotide sequences in the sample also encode this CDR3. CDR3 nucleotide sequence: TGTGCCAGCAGCCTGGGCCTGAATGAGCAGTTCTTC. Translation: CASSLGLNEQFF. The chain employs TRBV7-9 and TRBJ2-1; no definite D call. The CDR3 extends over 12 amino acids. The germline V gene has CDR1 SEHNR and CDR2 FQNEAQ (reference sequence). V shed 5 bases and J shed 7 bases, with 9 bases lying between them.

This sequence joins TRBV30 and TRBJ2-5; TRBD1 might be the D (5 bases). Germline loops: CDR1 GTSNPN, CDR2 SVGIG (reference sequence). V lost 1 base and J 2 bases, leaving 14 bases between the germline ends. The CDR3 covers 15 residues. In nucleotides, the CDR3 is TGTGCCTGGAGTGGCGTGGCAGGGCGGCAAGAGACCCAGTACTTC. Protein: CAWSGVAGRQETQYF. Full variable domain (rest looked up from reference TRBV30 and TRBJ2-5): SQTIHQWPATLVQPVGSPLSLECTVEGTSNPNLYWYRQAAGRGLQLLFYSVGIGQISSEVPQNLSASRPQDRQFILSSKKLLLSDSGFYLCAWSGVAGRQETQYFGPGTRLLVL.

This chain uses TRBV28 with TRBJ1-5; no firm D call. Germline lookup yields CDR1 MDHEN and CDR2 SYDVKM. The V end was cut by 3 bases, the J end by 6 bases, with 12 bases between. There are 14 residues in the CDR3. In DNA form, the CDR3 reads TGTGCCAGCAGTTTGATCGGCTTCATTCAGCCCCAGCATTTT. Protein sequence: CASSLIGFIQPQHF.

This chain connects TRBV7-2 to TRBJ2-5; the match to TRBD1 covers 9 bases. The CDR3 length is 14 residues. V was pared by 4 bases and J by 6 bases, with 6 bases of the junction left unmatched. Germline values: CDR1 SGHTA, CDR2 FQGNSA. CDR3 sequence (DNA): TGTGCCAGCAGCTCCGGACAGGGGCGGAAGACCCAGTACTTC. It is translated as CASSSGQGRKTQYF.

V gene TRBV5-6 combines with J gene TRBJ2-7; 9 nucleotides align to TRBD1. With 7 bases clipped from V and 0 bases from J, the junction kept 5 bases outside the gene matches. Germline V lookup: CDR1 SGHDT, CDR2 YYEEEE. CDR3 length equals 14 residues. The CDR3 loop is CASSGTGYSYEQYF. CDR3 in DNA: TGTGCCAGCTCCGGGACAGGGTACTCCTACGAGCAGTACTTC.

The CDR3 DNA reads as TGTGCCAGCAGGCCTCCGCCGCAGGGCTTCGGCTACGAGCAGTACTTC. Amino acids: CASRPPPQGFGYEQYF. The chain links TRBV7-9 to TRBJ2-7; D perhaps matches TRBD1 (5 bases). Between the trimmed V and J ends, which lost 6 bases and 3 bases, there was a span of 21 bases. There are 16 residues in the CDR3. The germline V gene encodes CDR1 SEHNR and CDR2 FQNEAQ (reference sequence). Full variable domain (missing parts from reference TRBV7-9 and TRBJ2-7): DTGVSQNPRHKITKRGQNVTFRCDPISEHNRLYWYRQTLGQGPEFLTYFQNEAQLEKSRLLSDRFSAERPKGSFSTLEIQRTEQGDSAMYLCASRPPPQGFGYEQYFGPGTRLTVT.

With respect to this clone: This CDR3 fails to terminate in the conserved phenylalanine or tryptophan, so it likely reflects a read error. The limits of the CDR3 on the DNA are not certain, so only TCRdb's listed CDR3 is given. The chain carries TRBV7-9 and TRBJ2-7. Per germline, CDR1 SEHNR and CDR2 FQNEAQ (reference sequence). 11 amino acids form the CDR3, both terminal residues included. CDR3 residues: CASSLGRATPN.

The genes are TRBV7-3 and TRBJ1-1; D remains ambiguous. Deletions cut 0 bases from V and 6 bases from J, with 8 bases between. Germline V gene lookup returns CDR1 SGHTA and CDR2 FQGTGA. CDR3 length: 13 amino acids. The CDR3 DNA is TGTGCCAGCAGCTTAACGGGAAGCCCTGAAGCTTTCTTT. This gives the protein CASSLTGSPEAFF.

The chain joins TRBV29-1 to TRBJ2-3; D ambiguous. The CDR3 contains 13 residues. V was trimmed by 7 bases and J by 4 bases, leaving 15 bases between them. Germline assignment: CDR1 SQVTM and CDR2 ANQGSEA. CDR3 sequence: CSGFGGLADTQYF. The DNA for the CDR3 is TGCAGCGGGTTCGGTGGTCTGGCAGATACGCAGTATTTT.

This sequence joins TRBV28 and TRBJ2-7; 8 bases line up with TRBD1. From germline, CDR1 is MDHEN and CDR2 SYDVKM. J lost 4 bases, V lost 8 bases, and 4 bases had no gene match. CDR3 length: 12 amino acids. CDR3 amino acids: CASQDRVYEQYF. The CDR3 coding sequence is TGTGCCAGCCAGGACAGGGTATACGAGCAGTACTTC.

The chain is built from TRBV27 and TRBJ2-5, with 8 bases lining up with TRBD2. After removal of 5 bases from V and 0 bases from J, the junction contained 8 bases not matched to a gene. In germline, CDR1 is MNHEY, CDR2 SMNVEV (reference sequence). There are 16 residues in the CDR3. CDR3: CASSTYSGINQETQYF. In DNA form, the CDR3 reads TGTGCCAGCAGTACCTATAGCGGGATTAACCAAGAGACCCAGTACTTC.

The gene calls are TRBV25-1 and TRBJ2-2, with 13 bases identical to TRBD2. V was pared by 4 bases and J by 6 bases, with 5 bases of the junction left unmatched. The CDR3 totals 16 residues. The V gene's germline CDR1 is MGHDK and CDR2 SYGVNS. The CDR3 loop reads CASSVWTSGSSGELFF. As DNA, the CDR3 is TGTGCCAGCAGTGTTTGGACTAGCGGGAGTTCCGGGGAGCTGTTTTTT.

The chain uses TRBV7-9 and TRBJ1-1; D is ambiguous. The CDR3 loop spans 15 amino acids. Germline loops: CDR1 SEHNR, CDR2 FQNEAQ (reference sequence). Trimming stripped 2 bases from V and 8 bases from J, with 18 bases between. CDR3 sequence (DNA): TGTGCCAGCAGCTTAACGGAGCGGCGAATCGGCGAAGCTTTCTTT. Its translation is CASSLTERRIGEAFF.

This chain links TRBV6-6 with TRBJ2-1, with TRBD2 matching 9 bases. CDR1 is MNHNY, CDR2 SVGAGI, per germline (reference sequence). The junction had 9 bases not matched to a gene; V was cut back by 4 bases and J by 5 bases. CDR3 size: 16 residues. In nucleotides, the CDR3 is TGTGCCAGCAGTTTAGGGGCGGGAGGGCCCCACAATGAGCAGTTCTTC. Translated: CASSLGAGGPHNEQFF.

This sequence joins TRBV7-9 and TRBJ2-7; 13 positions agree with TRBD2. The V and J ends lost 5 bases and 2 bases, in that order; junction bases with no gene match: 9. CDR1 SEHNR and CDR2 FQNEAQ come from the germline V gene (reference sequence). This CDR3 has 17 amino acids. The CDR3 here is CASSHPRTSGGTYEQYF. The CDR3 nucleotides read TGTGCCAGCAGCCATCCCAGGACTAGCGGGGGTACCTACGAGCAGTACTTC.

The J gene is TRBJ1-2, the V gene TRBV7-8, with 7 bases matching TRBD1. V trimming: 0 bases; J trimming: 6 bases; junction bases outside the gene matches: 10. The CDR3 loop spans 16 amino acids. Germline V CDR1 and CDR2: SGHVS, FQNEAQ. CDR3: CASSLAVLGTADGYTF. In DNA form, the CDR3 reads TGTGCCAGCAGCTTAGCGGTTCTCGGGACAGCAGATGGCTACACCTTC.

V gene TRBV7-6 combines with J gene TRBJ2-7, with 9 bases aligning to TRBD2. Per the germline V gene, CDR1 is SGHVS and CDR2 is FNYEAQ. This CDR3 comprises 16 residues. The V and J ends lost 5 bases and 1 base, in that order; junction bases with no gene match: 9. The CDR3 loop reads CASSGPNSGRSYEQYF. For the CDR3, the DNA is TGTGCCAGCAGCGGACCCAATAGCGGGAGATCCTACGAGCAGTACTTC.

The V gene is TRBV6-6, the J gene TRBJ1-5; no clear D gene. Per germline, CDR1 MNHNY and CDR2 SVGAGI (reference sequence). This CDR3 spans 12 amino acids. V was clipped by 5 bases and J by 6 bases, with 8 bases between them. The CDR3 is CASSPLSQPQHF. In nucleotides, the CDR3 is TGTGCCAGCAGTCCTCTAAGTCAGCCCCAGCATTTT.

The chain combines TRBV28 with TRBJ2-3; TRBD2 matches at 11 bases. Trimming took 2 bases from V and 7 from J; bases not matched to a gene: 5. Germline V gives CDR1 MDHEN, CDR2 SYDVKM. The CDR3 sequence is 15 residues long. The DNA for the CDR3 is TGTGCCAGCAGTTTACGAGGACTAGCGGGTAATACGCAGTATTTT. Protein product: CASSLRGLAGNTQYF.

V gene TRBV7-9 combines with J gene TRBJ1-1; D gene uncertain. CDR1 is SEHNR, CDR2 FQNEAQ, per germline (reference sequence). The V gene lost 3 bases and the J gene lost 4 bases, with 6 bases spanning the gap. The CDR3 extends over 12 amino acids. The CDR3 nucleotides are TGTGCCAGCAGCTTCTGGGCCACTGAAGCTTTCTTT. Residues: CASSFWATEAFF.

V is TRBV7-7 and J is TRBJ2-1, with 14 bases lining up with TRBD2. Germline V lookup: CDR1 SSHAT, CDR2 FNYEAQ (reference sequence). There are 15 residues in the CDR3. V shed 5 bases and J 7 bases; nucleotides not matched to a gene: 4. CDR3 loop: CASSQGTSGRNEQFF. As DNA, the CDR3 is TGTGCCAGCAGCCAGGGGACTAGCGGGAGAAATGAGCAGTTCTTC.

The chain is built from TRBV5-4 and TRBJ1-2; D remains ambiguous. This CDR3 has 13 residues. V was shortened by 6 bases and J by 3 bases, with 12 bases between the two germline ends. The germline V gene has CDR1 SGHNT and CDR2 YYREEE (reference sequence). The CDR3 coding sequence is TGTGCCAGCAAAACGAGTGAGGACTATGGCTACACCTTC. It encodes CASKTSEDYGYTF.

This chain links TRBV27 with TRBJ2-7; TRBD2 matches 11 bases. Germline assignment: CDR1 MNHEY and CDR2 SMNVEV (reference sequence). The CDR3 runs 14 residues. Trimming removed 6 bases from V and 5 bases from J; junction bases left unmatched: 6. The CDR3 sequence: CASSFSGRAHEQYF. The CDR3 DNA reads as TGTGCCAGCAGCTTTAGCGGGAGGGCCCACGAGCAGTACTTC.

This clone showed up just once. The rearrangement joins TRBV5-3 to TRBJ2-5; 9 bases are shared with TRBD1. TRBV5-3 qualifies as an ORF whose function is uncertain. This CDR3 is 15 amino acids long. V shed 4 bases and J 5 bases; nucleotides not matched to a gene: 9. The CDR3 loop reads CARSTGTGKVETQYF. CDR3 bases: TGTGCCAGAAGCACGGGGACAGGGAAAGTCGAGACCCAGTACTTC.

The chain has TRBV7-7 and TRBJ2-1; 11 nucleotides match TRBD1. Germline V lookup: CDR1 SSHAT, CDR2 FNYEAQ (reference sequence). With 3 bases clipped from V and 8 bases from J, the junction kept 6 bases outside the gene matches. This CDR3 contains 15 residues. DNA of the CDR3: TGTGCCAGCAGCTTCGGACAGGGGGCTTACGATGAGCAGTTCTTC. Residues: CASSFGQGAYDEQFF.

V usage is TRBV27 and J usage is TRBJ2-3; 9 bases fit TRBD1. The V segment lost 6 bases and the J segment 4 bases; nucleotides outside the gene matches: 17. There are 18 residues in the CDR3. Looked up from germline, CDR1 is MNHEY and CDR2 is SMNVEV (reference sequence). The CDR3 DNA sequence: TGTGCCAGCAGGGGCTACCCGGGACAGGGACTTAGGGCAGATACGCAGTATTTT. Translated, it gives CASRGYPGQGLRADTQYF.

This clone was seen only once. The chain couples TRBV5-6 to TRBJ2-7; D remains unclear. Trimming removed 6 bases at V and 0 bases at J, with 13 bases between. CDR1 and CDR2 from the germline V gene are SGHDT and YYEEEE. CDR3 size: 14 residues. In DNA, the CDR3 is TGTGCCAGCATCCCATCGAAGGGCTCCTACGAGCAGTACTTC. This gives the protein CASIPSKGSYEQYF.

V is TRBV5-1 and J is TRBJ1-2, with D hard to call. Germline V CDR1 and CDR2: SGHRS, YFSETQ. V was cut by 4 bases and J by 6 bases, with 13 bases left in between. The CDR3 has 13 amino acids. CDR3 coding DNA: TGCGCCAGCAGCGCAGCGGTGAGGGATGGCTACACCTTC. The encoded protein is CASSAAVRDGYTF.